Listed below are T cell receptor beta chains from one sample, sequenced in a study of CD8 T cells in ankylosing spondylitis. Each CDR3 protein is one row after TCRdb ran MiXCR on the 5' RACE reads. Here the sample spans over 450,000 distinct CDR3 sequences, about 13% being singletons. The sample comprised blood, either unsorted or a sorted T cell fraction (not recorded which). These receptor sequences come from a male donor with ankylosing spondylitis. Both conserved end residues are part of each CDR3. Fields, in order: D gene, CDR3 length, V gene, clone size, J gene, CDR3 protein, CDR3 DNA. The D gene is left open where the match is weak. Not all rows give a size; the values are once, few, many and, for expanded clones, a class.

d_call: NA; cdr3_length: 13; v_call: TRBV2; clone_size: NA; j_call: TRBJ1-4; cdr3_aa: CASTRRLTSQLFF; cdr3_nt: TGTGCCAGCACTCGGCGGCTGACAAGTCAACTGTTTTTT
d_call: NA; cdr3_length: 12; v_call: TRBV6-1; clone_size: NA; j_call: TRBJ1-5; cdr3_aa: CASSEAGKPQHF; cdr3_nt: TGTGCCAGCAGTGAAGCAGGAAAGCCCCAGCATTTT
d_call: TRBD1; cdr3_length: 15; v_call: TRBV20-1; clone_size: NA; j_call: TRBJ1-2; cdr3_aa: CSARSLGTGFYGYTF; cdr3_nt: TGCAGTGCTAGGTCCCTAGGGACAGGGTTTTATGGCTACACCTTC
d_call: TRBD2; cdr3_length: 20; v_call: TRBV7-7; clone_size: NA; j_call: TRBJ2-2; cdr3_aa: CASRLYPTGLAGGNTGELFF; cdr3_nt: TGTGCCAGCAGACTATACCCCACCGGACTAGCGGGAGGGAACACCGGGGAGCTGTTTTTT
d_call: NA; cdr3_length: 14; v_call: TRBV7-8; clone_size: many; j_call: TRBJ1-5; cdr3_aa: CASSLRGSNQPQHF; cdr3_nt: TGTGCCAGCAGCTTACGAGGTAGCAATCAGCCCCAGCATTTT
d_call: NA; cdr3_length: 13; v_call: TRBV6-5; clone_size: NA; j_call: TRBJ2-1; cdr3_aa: CASSYLKGNEQFF; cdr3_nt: TGTGCCAGCAGTTACTTGAAGGGGAATGAGCAGTTCTTC
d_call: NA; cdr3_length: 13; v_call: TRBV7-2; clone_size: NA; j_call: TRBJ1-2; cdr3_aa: CASSFPGLYGYTF; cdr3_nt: TGTGCCAGCAGTTTTCCGGGTCTCTATGGCTACACCTTC
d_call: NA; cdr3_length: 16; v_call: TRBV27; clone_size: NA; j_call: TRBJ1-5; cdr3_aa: CASNSFPTTHNQPQHF; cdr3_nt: TGTGCCAGTAATTCCTTTCCCACAACCCACAATCAGCCCCAGCATTTT
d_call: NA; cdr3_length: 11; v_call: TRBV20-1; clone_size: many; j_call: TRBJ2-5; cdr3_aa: CSARGQETQYF; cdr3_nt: TGCAGTGCCCGGGGACAAGAGACCCAGTACTTC
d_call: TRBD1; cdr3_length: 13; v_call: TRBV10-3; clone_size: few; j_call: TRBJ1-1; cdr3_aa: CAIGGQVSTEAFF; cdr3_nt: TGTGCCATCGGGGGACAGGTGAGCACTGAAGCTTTCTTT
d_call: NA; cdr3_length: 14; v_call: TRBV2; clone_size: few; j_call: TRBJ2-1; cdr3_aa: CASIAGEGVREQFF; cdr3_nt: TGTGCCAGCATCGCCGGGGAAGGAGTTCGCGAGCAGTTCTTC
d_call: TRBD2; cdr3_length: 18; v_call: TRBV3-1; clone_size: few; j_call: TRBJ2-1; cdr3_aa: CASSPTGHSGRGYNEQFF; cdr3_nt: TGTGCCAGCAGCCCGACAGGACATAGCGGGAGGGGATACAATGAGCAGTTCTTC
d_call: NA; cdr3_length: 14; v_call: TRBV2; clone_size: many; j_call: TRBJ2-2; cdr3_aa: CASSVWENTGELFF; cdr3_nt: TGTGCCAGCAGTGTGTGGGAGAACACCGGGGAGCTGTTTTTT
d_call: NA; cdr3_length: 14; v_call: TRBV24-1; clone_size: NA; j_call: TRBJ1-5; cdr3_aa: CATSDLQTGQPQHF; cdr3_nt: TGTGCCACCAGTGATTTGCAAACAGGCCAGCCCCAGCATTTT
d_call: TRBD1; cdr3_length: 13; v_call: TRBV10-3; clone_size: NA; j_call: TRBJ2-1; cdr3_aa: CATQDRADNEQFF; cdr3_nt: TGTGCCACTCAGGACAGGGCCGACAATGAGCAGTTCTTC
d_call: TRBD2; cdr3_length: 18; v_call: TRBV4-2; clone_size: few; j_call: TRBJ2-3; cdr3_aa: CASSQEQAMGGRADTQYF; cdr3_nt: TGTGCCAGCAGCCAAGAACAGGCGATGGGCGGGAGGGCAGATACGCAGTATTTT
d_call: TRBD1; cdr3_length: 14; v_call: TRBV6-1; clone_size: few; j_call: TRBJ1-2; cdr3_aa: CASIDKGQGSGYTF; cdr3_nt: TGTGCCAGCATAGACAAGGGACAGGGAAGTGGCTACACCTTC
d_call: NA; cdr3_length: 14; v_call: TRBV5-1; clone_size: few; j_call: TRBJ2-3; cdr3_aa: CASSLAQYTDTQYF; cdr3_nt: TGCGCCAGCAGCTTGGCGCAATACACAGATACGCAGTATTTT
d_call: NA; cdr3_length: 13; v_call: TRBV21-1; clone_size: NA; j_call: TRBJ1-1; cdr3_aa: CASSRSPDPEAFF; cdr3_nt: TGTGCCAGCAGCCGCTCCCCAGACCCTGAAGCTTTCTTT
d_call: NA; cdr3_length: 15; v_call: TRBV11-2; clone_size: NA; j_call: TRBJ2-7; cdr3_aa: CASSLEVEQSYEQYF; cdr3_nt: TGTGCCAGCAGCTTAGAAGTCGAGCAGAGCTACGAGCAGTACTTC
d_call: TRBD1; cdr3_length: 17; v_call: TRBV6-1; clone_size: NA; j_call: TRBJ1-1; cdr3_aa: CASSEGWTGGRSTEAFF; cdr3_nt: TGTGCCAGCAGTGAAGGTTGGACAGGGGGCCGGAGCACTGAAGCTTTCTTT
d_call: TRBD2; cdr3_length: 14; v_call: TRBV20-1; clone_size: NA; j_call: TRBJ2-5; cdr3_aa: CSARLQRGQETQYF; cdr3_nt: TGCAGTGCTAGATTGCAGCGGGGGCAAGAGACCCAGTACTTC
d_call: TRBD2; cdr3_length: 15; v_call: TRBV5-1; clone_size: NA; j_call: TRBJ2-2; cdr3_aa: CASSLVALASGELFF; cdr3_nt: TGCGCCAGCAGCTTGGTAGCACTAGCGTCGGGGGAGCTGTTTTTT
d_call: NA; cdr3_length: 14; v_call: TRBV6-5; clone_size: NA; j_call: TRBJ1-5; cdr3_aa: CASSSDSRSGAQHF; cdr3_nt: TGTGCCAGCAGTTCGGACAGTCGCTCAGGGGCCCAGCATTTT
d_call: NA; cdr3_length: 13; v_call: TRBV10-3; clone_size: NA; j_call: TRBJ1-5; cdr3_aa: CAISGQADRPQHF; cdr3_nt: TGTGCCATCAGTGGACAGGCCGATCGGCCCCAGCATTTT
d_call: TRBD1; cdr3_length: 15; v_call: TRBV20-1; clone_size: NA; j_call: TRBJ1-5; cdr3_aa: CSAPMTGARSQPQHF; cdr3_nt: TGCAGTGCTCCAATGACAGGGGCTAGGAGTCAGCCCCAGCATTTT
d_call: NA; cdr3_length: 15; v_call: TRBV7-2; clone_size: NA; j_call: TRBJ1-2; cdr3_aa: CASSLVQGRRNGYTF; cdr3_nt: TGTGCCAGCAGCTTAGTACAGGGCAGGAGGAATGGCTACACCTTC
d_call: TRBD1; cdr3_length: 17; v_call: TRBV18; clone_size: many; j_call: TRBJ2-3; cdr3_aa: CASSPPSGTGYTDTQYF; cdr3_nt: TGTGCCAGCTCACCACCATCCGGGACAGGATACACAGATACGCAGTATTTT
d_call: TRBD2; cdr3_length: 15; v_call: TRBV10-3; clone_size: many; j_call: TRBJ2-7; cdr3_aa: CAISPGTSGSYEQYF; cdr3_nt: TGTGCCATCAGCCCTGGGACTAGCGGCTCCTACGAGCAGTACTTC
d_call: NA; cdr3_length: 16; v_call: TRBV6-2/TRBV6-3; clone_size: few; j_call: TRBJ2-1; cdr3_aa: CASNPDSPDNVNEQFF; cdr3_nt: TGTGCCAGCAACCCGGACTCCCCCGATAACGTCAATGAGCAGTTCTTC
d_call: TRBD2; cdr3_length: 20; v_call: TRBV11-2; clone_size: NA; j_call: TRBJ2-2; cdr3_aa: CASSEFSLLAGERYTGELFF; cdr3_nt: TGTGCCAGCAGCGAATTTAGTCTACTAGCGGGAGAGAGGTACACCGGGGAGCTGTTTTTT
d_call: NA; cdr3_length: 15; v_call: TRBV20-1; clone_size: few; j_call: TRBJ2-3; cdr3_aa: CSAHLPSTVTDTQYF; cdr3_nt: TGCAGTGCTCACCTTCCATCAACGGTCACAGATACGCAGTATTTT
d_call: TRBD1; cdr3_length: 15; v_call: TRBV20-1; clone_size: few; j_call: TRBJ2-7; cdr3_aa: CSAMRQAGTAYEQYF; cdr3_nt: TGCAGTGCTATGCGACAGGCAGGGACAGCCTACGAGCAGTACTTC
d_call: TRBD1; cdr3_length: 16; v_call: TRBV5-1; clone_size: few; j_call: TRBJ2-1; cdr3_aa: CASSSRDSSGKDEQFF; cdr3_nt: TGCGCCAGCAGCTCCCGGGACAGTTCTGGAAAGGATGAGCAGTTCTTC
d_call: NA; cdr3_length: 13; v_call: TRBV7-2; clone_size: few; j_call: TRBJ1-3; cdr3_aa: CASSAGFGNTIYF; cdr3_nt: TGTGCCAGCAGCGCGGGGTTCGGAAACACCATATATTTT
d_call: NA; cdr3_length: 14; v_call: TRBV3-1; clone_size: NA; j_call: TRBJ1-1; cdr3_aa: CASMASETNTEAFF; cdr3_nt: TGTGCCAGCATGGCTTCCGAGACGAACACTGAAGCTTTCTTT
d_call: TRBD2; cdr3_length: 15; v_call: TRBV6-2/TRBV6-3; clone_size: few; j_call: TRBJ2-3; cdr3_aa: CASSGTSGFTDTQYF; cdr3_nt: TGTGCCAGCAGCGGGACTAGCGGTTTCACAGATACGCAGTATTTT
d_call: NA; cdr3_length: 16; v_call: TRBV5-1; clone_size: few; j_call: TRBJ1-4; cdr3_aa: CASSLSGIATNEKLFF; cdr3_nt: TGCGCCAGCAGCTTGTCAGGGATTGCAACTAATGAAAAACTGTTTTTT
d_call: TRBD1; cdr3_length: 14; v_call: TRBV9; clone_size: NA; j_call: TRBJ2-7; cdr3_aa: CASSAGHRGGEQYF; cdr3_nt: TGTGCCAGCAGCGCTGGGCACAGGGGTGGCGAGCAGTACTTC
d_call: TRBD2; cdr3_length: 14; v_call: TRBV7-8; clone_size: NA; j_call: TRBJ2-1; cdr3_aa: CASSFRLARNEQFF; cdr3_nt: TGTGCCAGCAGCTTCAGACTAGCCCGCAATGAGCAGTTCTTC
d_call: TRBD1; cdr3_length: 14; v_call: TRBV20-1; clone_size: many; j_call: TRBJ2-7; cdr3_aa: CSASEDRVIYEQYF; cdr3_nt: TGCAGTGCTAGTGAGGACAGGGTTATTTACGAGCAGTACTTC
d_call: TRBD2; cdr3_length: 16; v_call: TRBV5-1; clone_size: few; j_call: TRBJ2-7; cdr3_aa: CASSDAPWGLQYEQYF; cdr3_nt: TGCGCCAGCAGCGACGCCCCGTGGGGACTACAATACGAGCAGTACTTC
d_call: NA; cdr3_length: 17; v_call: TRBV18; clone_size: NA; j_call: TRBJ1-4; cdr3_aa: CASSPVPIGDSKEKLFF; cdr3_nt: TGTGCCAGCTCACCAGTCCCCATCGGAGACTCTAAAGAAAAACTGTTTTTT
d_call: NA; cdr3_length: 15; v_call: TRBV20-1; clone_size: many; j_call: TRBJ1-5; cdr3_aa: CSASLGGRSDQPQHF; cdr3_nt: TGCAGTGCTAGCCTCGGCGGCAGGTCGGATCAGCCCCAGCATTTT
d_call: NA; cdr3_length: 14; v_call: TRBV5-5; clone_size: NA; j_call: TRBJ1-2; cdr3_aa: CASSPGTSRYGYTF; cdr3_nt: TGTGCCAGCAGCCCGGGGACCTCCCGCTATGGCTACACCTTC
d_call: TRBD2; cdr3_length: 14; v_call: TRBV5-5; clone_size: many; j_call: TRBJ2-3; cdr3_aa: CASSSRLAGDTQYF; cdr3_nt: TGTGCCAGCAGCTCCCGACTAGCGGGCGATACGCAGTATTTT
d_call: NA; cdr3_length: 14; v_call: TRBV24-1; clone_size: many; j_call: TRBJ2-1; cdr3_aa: CATSDFQGYNEQFF; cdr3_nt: TGTGCCACCAGTGATTTCCAGGGATACAATGAGCAGTTCTTC
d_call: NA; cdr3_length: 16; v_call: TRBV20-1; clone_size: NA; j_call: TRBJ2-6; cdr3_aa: CSASPGAGPGANVLTF; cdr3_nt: TGCAGTGCTAGCCCCGGAGCAGGGCCTGGGGCCAACGTCCTGACTTTC
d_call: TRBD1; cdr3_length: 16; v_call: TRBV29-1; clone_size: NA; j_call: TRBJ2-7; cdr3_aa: CSVIPGQGHFGDEQYF; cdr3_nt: TGCAGCGTAATACCGGGACAGGGACATTTTGGCGACGAGCAGTACTTC
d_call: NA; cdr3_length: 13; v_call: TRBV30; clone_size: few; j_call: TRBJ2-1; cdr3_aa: CARTQSSYNEQFF; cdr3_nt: TGTGCCCGGACGCAAAGCTCCTACAATGAGCAGTTCTTC
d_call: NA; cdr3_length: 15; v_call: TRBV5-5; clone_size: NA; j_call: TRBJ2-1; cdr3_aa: CASSLDGTSYNEQFF; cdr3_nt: TGTGCCAGCAGCTTGGACGGGACGTCCTACAATGAGCAGTTCTTC
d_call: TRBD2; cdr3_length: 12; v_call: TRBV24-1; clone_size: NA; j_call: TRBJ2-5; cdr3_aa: CATGRESGTQYF; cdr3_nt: TGTGCCACCGGGCGGGAGTCCGGGACCCAGTACTTC
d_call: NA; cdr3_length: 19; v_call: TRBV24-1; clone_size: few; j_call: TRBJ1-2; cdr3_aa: CATSGAPVEKWLYDYGYTF; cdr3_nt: TGTGCCACCAGTGGCGCCCCCGTCGAAAAGTGGTTGTATGACTATGGCTACACCTTC
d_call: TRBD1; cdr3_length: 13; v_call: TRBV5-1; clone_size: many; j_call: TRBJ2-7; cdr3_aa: CASSFGQAGEQYF; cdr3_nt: TGCGCCAGCAGCTTTGGACAGGCTGGGGAGCAGTACTTC
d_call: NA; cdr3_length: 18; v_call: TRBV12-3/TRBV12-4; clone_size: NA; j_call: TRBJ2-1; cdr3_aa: CASSFRASSVSSYNEQFF; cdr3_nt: TGTGCCAGCAGTTTCCGTGCATCTAGCGTGAGCTCCTACAATGAGCAGTTCTTC